Relative to its sample, the clone carrying this T cell receptor beta chain is medium-sized (0.01 to 0.1%). Its antigen is as yet unknown. The identical CDR3 is also encoded by other nucleotide sequences in the sample. The repertoire was sequenced with immunoSEQ multiplex PCR; TCRdb's copy has only in-frame clones and lacks some. The repertoire holds about 6,700 clones, approximately 72% seen once, with 20% to 25% in the top ten. The CDR3 totals 13 residues. V was cut by 0 bases and J by 1 base, with 5 bases left in between. Germline-derived CDR1 and CDR2 are SGDLS and YYNGEE. This record belongs to a study of CD4+ T cells in melanoma. Study-level findings and limits: Reportedly, melanoma neoantigen-specific CD4+ T cells showed varied differentiation states. A reported correlation linked neoantigen-specific CD4+ T cells to CD8+, macrophage and B cell function.

This TCR derives from a human donor with melanoma. The chain joins TRBV9 to TRBJ2-7; D not certain. Sequenced input: cells from a culture (not recorded whether cultured in vitro). CDR3 bases: TGTGCCAGCAGCGTAGAGGGTTCCTACGAGCAGTACTTC. Residues: CASSVEGSYEQYF.